Sequencing of this T cell receptor (beta chain) was carried out in a study of blood T cell repertoires in COVID-19. Study as a whole: The United States, Italy and Spain were the sources of the acute and convalescent COVID-19 samples. The cDNA or gDNA used as material had been derived from T cells, B-cell-depleted T cells, or PBMCs.

Trimming pared 10 bases from V and 5 bases from J, leaving 8 bases between. The CDR3 covers 10 residues. CDR1 and CDR2 (germline): LNHDA, SQIVND (reference sequence). Study processing details: From reference gene primer amplification, estimates of nucleated cell counts were derived. Sequencing used immunoSEQ multiplex PCR; TCRdb keeps in-frame clones, though not all of them. That table is the source of V, J and clone size, and D and trimming were worked out from the DNA. The table has 250,000 to 350,000 clones, around 81% seen once. What was sequenced was peripheral blood. The chain is built from TRBV19 and TRBJ1-2; tentative D call: TRBD1 (5 bases). The origin of this receptor is a woman aged 50 to 60 with active or convalescent COVID-19. In nucleotides, the CDR3 is TGTGCCACCAGGGATTATGGCTACACCTTC. It is translated as CATRDYGYTF.